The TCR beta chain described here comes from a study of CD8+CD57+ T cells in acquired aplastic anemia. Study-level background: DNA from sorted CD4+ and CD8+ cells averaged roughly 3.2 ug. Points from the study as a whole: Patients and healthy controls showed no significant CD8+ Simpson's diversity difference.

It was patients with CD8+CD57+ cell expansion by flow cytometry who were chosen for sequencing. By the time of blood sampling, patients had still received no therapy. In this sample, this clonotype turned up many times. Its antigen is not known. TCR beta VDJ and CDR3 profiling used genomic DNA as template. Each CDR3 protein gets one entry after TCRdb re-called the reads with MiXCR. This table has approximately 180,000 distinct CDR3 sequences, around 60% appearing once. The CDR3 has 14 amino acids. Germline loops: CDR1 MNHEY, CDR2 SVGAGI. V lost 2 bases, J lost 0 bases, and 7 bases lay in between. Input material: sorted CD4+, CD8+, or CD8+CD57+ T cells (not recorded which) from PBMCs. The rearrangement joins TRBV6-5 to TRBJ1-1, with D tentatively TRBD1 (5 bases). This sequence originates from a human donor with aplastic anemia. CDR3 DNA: TGTGCCAGCAGTTACGGGGGGATGAACACTGAAGCTTTCTTT. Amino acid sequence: CASSYGGMNTEAFF.